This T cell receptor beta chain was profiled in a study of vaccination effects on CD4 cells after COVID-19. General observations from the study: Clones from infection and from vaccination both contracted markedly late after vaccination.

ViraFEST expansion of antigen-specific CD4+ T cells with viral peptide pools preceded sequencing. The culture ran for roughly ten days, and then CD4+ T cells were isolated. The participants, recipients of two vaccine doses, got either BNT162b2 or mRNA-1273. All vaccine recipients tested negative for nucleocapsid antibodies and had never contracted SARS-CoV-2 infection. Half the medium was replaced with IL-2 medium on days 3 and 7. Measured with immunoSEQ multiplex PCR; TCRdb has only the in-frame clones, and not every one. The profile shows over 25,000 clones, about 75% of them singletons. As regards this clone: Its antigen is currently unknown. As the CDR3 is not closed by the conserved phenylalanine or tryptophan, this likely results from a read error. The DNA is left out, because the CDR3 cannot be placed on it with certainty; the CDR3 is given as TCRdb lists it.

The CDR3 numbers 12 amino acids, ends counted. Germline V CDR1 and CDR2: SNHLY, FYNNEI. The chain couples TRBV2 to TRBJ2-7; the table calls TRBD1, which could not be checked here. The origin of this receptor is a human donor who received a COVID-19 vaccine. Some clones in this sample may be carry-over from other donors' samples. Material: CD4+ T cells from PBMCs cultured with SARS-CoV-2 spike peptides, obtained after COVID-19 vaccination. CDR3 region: CASSELGQGAFD.